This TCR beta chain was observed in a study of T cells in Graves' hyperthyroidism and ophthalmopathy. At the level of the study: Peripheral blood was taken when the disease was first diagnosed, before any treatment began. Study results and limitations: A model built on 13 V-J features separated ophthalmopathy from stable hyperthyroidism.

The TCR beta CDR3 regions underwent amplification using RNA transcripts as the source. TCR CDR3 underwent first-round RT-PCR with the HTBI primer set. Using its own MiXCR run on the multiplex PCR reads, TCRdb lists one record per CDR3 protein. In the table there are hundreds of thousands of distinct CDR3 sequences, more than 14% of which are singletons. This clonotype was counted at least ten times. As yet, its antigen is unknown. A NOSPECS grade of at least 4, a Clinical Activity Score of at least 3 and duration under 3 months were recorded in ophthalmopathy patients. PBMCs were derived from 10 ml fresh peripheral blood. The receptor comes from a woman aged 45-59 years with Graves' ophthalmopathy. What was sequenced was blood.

CDR3 bases: TGTGCCTGGAGTGGCTTGGCGGGAGGCCGTGGAGATACGCAGTATTTT. Its protein is CAWSGLAGGRGDTQYF. The J gene is TRBJ2-3, the V gene TRBV30, with TRBD2 matching 8 bases. Germline V gene data show CDR1 as GTSNPN and CDR2 as SVGIG (reference sequence). Trimming at V came to 1 base and at J to 5 bases, leaving 11 bases not matched to a gene. The CDR3 spans 16 residues.